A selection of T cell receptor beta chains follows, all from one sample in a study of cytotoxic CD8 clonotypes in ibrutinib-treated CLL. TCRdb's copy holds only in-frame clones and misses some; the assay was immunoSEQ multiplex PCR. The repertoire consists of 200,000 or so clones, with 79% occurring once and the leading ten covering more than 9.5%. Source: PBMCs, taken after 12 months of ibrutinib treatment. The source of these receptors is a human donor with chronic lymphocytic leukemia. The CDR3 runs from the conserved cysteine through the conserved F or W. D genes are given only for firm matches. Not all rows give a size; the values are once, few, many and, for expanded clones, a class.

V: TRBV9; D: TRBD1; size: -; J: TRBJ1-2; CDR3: CASSEGAGLNYGYTF; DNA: TGTGCCAGCAGCGAGGGGGCCGGATTAAACTATGGCTACACCTTC
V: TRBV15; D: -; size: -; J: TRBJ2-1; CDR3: CATSSSPERDEQFF; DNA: TGTGCCACCAGCAGTTCCCCTGAGAGGGATGAGCAGTTCTTC
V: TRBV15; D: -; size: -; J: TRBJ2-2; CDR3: CATSRDLWDTGELFF; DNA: TGTGCCACCAGCAGAGATCTGTGGGACACCGGGGAGCTGTTTTTT
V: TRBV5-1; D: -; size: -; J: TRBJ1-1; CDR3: CASSLKGEYEAFF; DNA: TGCGCCAGCAGCTTGAAGGGTGAGTATGAAGCTTTCTTT
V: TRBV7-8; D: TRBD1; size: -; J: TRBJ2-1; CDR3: CASSFRRDRWLNEQFF; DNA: TGTGCCAGCAGCTTTCGCCGGGACAGGTGGCTGAATGAGCAGTTCTTC
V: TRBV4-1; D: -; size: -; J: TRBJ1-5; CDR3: CASSQVGGYSNQPQHF; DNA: TGCGCCAGCAGCCAAGTCGGGGGCTACAGCAATCAGCCCCAGCATTTT
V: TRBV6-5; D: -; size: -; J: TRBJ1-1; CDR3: CASSYQSNTEAFF; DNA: TGTGCCAGCAGTTACCAGTCGAACACTGAAGCTTTCTTT
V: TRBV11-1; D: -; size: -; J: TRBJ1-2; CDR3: CASSFWPHSGGYTF; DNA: TGTGCCAGCAGCTTTTGGCCTCACTCGGGGGGCTACACCTTC
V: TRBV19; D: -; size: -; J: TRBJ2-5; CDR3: CASSIKWGEETQYF; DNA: TGTGCCAGTAGTATAAAATGGGGCGAAGAGACCCAGTACTTC
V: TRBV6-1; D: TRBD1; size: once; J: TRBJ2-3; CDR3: CASKPGQLTDTQYF; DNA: TGTGCCAGCAAACCGGGACAGTTAACAGATACGCAGTATTTT
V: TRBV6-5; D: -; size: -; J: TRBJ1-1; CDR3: CASSYISPKGGTEAFF; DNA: TGTGCCAGCAGTTACATTTCCCCAAAGGGAGGCACTGAAGCTTTCTTT
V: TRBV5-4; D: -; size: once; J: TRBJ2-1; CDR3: CASSLRIGEYNEQFF; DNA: TGTGCCAGCAGCTTGAGGATCGGAGAGTACAATGAGCAGTTCTTC
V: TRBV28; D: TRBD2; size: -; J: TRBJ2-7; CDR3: CASSQVTWLAGKFYEQYF; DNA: TGTGCCAGCAGTCAGGTCACTTGGCTAGCGGGGAAGTTCTACGAGCAGTACTTC
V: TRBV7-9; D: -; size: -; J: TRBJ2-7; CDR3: CASSLPRAGTYEQYF; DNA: TGTGCCAGCAGCTTACCCCGGGCGGGCACCTACGAGCAGTACTTC
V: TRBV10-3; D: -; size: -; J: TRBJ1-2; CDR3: CAISETGRSYGYTF; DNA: TGTGCCATCAGTGAGACAGGGAGGAGCTATGGCTACACCTTC
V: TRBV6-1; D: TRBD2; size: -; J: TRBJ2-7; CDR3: CASGTSGGHYEQYF; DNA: TGTGCCAGCGGGACTAGCGGGGGGCACTACGAGCAGTACTTC
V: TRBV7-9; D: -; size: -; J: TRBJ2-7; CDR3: CASSSPTYEQYF; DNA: TGTGCCAGCAGCTCACCGACCTACGAGCAGTACTTC
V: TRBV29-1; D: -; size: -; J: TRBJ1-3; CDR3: CSVIWGGDTIYF; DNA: TGCAGCGTTATTTGGGGAGGCGACACCATATATTTT
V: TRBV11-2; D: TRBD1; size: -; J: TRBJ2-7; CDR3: CASSSTGDWSEQYF; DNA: TGTGCCAGCAGCTCGACAGGGGATTGGTCCGAGCAGTACTTC
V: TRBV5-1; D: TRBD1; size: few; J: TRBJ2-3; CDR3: CASSPGQATDTQYF; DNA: TGCGCCAGCAGCCCGGGACAGGCCACAGATACGCAGTATTTT
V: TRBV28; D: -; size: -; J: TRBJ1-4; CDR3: CASTVGGSEKLFF; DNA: TGTGCCAGCACCGTAGGGGGGAGTGAAAAACTGTTTTTT
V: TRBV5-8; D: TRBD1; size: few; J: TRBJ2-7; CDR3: CASSFGGQSYEQYF; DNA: TGTGCCAGCAGCTTTGGGGGACAGAGCTACGAGCAGTACTTC
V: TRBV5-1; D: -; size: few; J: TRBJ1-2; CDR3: CASSLGENYGYTF; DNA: TGCGCCAGCAGCTTGGGAGAGAACTATGGCTACACCTTC
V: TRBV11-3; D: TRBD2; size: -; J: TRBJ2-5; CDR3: CASSLGGGQETQYF; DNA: TGTGCCAGCAGCTTGGGCGGGGGCCAAGAGACCCAGTACTTC
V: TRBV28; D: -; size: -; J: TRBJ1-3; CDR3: CASSPYMGDIGNTIYF; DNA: TGTGCCAGCAGTCCGTATATGGGGGACATTGGAAACACCATATATTTT
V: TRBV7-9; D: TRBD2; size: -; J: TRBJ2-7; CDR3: CASSLSGGAYEQYF; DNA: TGTGCCAGCAGTCTTAGCGGGGGAGCCTACGAGCAGTACTTC
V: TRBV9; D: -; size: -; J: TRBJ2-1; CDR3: CASSVRGARGNEQFF; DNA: TGTGCCAGCAGCGTAAGGGGTGCTCGGGGCAATGAGCAGTTCTTC
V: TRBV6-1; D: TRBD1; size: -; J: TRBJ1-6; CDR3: CASRGAGGNSPLHF; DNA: TGTGCCAGCAGGGGGGCAGGGGGCAATTCACCCCTCCACTTT
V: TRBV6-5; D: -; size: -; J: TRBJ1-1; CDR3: CASSWVGPNTEAFF; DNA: TGTGCCAGCAGTTGGGTGGGGCCGAACACTGAAGCTTTCTTT